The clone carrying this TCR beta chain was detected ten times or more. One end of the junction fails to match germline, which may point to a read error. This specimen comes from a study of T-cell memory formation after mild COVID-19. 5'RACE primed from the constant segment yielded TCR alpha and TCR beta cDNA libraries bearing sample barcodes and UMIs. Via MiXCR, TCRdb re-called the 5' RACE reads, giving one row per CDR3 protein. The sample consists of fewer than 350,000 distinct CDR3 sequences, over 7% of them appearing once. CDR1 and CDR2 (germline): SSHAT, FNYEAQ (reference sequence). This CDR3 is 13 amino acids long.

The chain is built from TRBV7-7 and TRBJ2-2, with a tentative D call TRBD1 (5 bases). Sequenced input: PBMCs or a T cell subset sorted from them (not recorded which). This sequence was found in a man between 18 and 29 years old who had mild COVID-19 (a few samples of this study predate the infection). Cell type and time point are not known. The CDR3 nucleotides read TGTGCTAGCAGCTTAGGGGCCACCGGGGAGCTGTTTTTT. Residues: CASSLGATGELFF. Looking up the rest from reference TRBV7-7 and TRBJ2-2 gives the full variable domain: GAGVSQSPRYKVTKRGQDVTLRCDPISSHATLYWYQQALGQGPEFLTYFNYEAQPDKSGLPSDRFSAERPEGSISTLTIQRTEQRDSAMYRCASSLGATGELFFGEGSRLTVL.